The rows below give T cell receptor beta chains drawn from one sample of a study of blood T cells in healthy people across ages. TCRdb reprocessed the 5' RACE reads via MiXCR and lists one record per CDR3 protein. In the table there are 790,000 or so distinct CDR3 sequences, about 46% of which are singletons. Sequencing was performed on blood. These receptors were taken from a man older than 75 in good health. Both conserved end residues are part of each CDR3. The D gene is left open where the match is weak. Expanded clones are given a class, and other clones once, few, many or no size at all.

CDR3 DNA	CDR3 protein	V gene	J gene	D gene	clone size
TGTGCCAGCAGCCGGGACACTAATTCACCCCTCCACTTT	CASSRDTNSPLHF	TRBV7-3	TRBJ1-6	.	.
TGTGCCAGCACGCGAGCCAGAAACACAGATACGCAGTATTTT	CASTRARNTDTQYF	TRBV12-3/TRBV12-4	TRBJ2-3	.	.
TGTGCCAGCAGTCTAGCTGATGTGCAGTATTTT	CASSLADVQYF	TRBV12-3/TRBV12-4	TRBJ2-3	.	.
TGTGCCAGCATCCGCCTAACGGGATCGAAAGAGACCCAGTACTTC	CASIRLTGSKETQYF	TRBV2	TRBJ2-5	.	.
TGTGCCAGCTCGTCAGAGGGAGGTCTTGGGAATGAGCAGTTCTTC	CASSSEGGLGNEQFF	TRBV18	TRBJ2-1	.	.
TGTGCCTGGAGGCCGGGACAAAACACCGGGGAGCTGTTTTTT	CAWRPGQNTGELFF	TRBV30	TRBJ2-2	.	once
TGTGCCAGCAGCCTGGGGATCATGGTGGACGAGCAGTACTTC	CASSLGIMVDEQYF	TRBV5-6	TRBJ2-7	.	.
TGTGCCAGCACCTCGGACAGGGACTATGGCTACACCTTC	CASTSDRDYGYTF	TRBV25-1	TRBJ1-2	TRBD1	.
TGCAGCGTTGTAGCCTCCTACGAGCAGTACTTC	CSVVASYEQYF	TRBV29-1	TRBJ2-7	.	.
TGCGCCAGCAGCCTCGGCGCGGGACAGAGAAGTTATGGCTACACCTTC	CASSLGAGQRSYGYTF	TRBV4-3	TRBJ1-2	TRBD1	.
TGTGCCAGCCACGAATGGGGGAAAACTGAAGCTTTCTTT	CASHEWGKTEAFF	TRBV6-1	TRBJ1-1	.	once
TGCAGTACCACCGGGACAGGGAGCAACGAGCAGTACTTC	CSTTGTGSNEQYF	TRBV20-1	TRBJ2-7	TRBD1	.
TGTGCCAGCAGCTTAGCGTCTAGCGGGAGCCTGAGCTCCTACAATGAGCAGTTCTTC	CASSLASSGSLSSYNEQFF	TRBV7-6	TRBJ2-1	TRBD2	.
TGTGCCAGCAGCTTAGCGGCCGGGACAGGGGATCTTGAGCAGTACTTC	CASSLAAGTGDLEQYF	TRBV11-3	TRBJ2-5	TRBD1	.
TGCGCCAGCAGTGTGCCGGGGACTAGCGGGAGAGGTGGACGAGATACGCAGTATTTT	CASSVPGTSGRGGRDTQYF	TRBV10-1	TRBJ2-3	TRBD2	few
TGTGCCAGCAGTTACTCGACAGGGGGCTCCTACGAGCAGTACTTC	CASSYSTGGSYEQYF	TRBV12-3/TRBV12-4	TRBJ2-7	TRBD1	.
TGCAGTGCTAGAGGTTCGGCTAGCGGGAACATCTACGAGCAGTACTTC	CSARGSASGNIYEQYF	TRBV20-1	TRBJ2-7	TRBD2	.
TGTGCCAGCAGTTTTGGTGGGGGCGCTTCAACTGAAGCTTTCTTT	CASSFGGGASTEAFF	TRBV27	TRBJ1-1	.	.
TGTGCCAGCAGTTTAGCGCTCGGCGGCCACGAGCAGTACTTC	CASSLALGGHEQYF	TRBV12-3/TRBV12-4	TRBJ2-7	.	.
TGCAGCGTTGACCAGGGCCAGATCGGGGAGCAGTACTTC	CSVDQGQIGEQYF	TRBV29-1	TRBJ2-7	.	.
TGTGCCAGCAGTTTACGACTAGCGGGACATGAGCAGTTCTTC	CASSLRLAGHEQFF	TRBV27	TRBJ2-1	TRBD2	few
TGTGCCACCAGTGATTTTACCGGGACAGGCAAAGAGACCCAGTACTTC	CATSDFTGTGKETQYF	TRBV24-1	TRBJ2-5	TRBD1	few
TGCGCCAGCAGCCCCTTCGGACTAGCGGGAGGGCCGGAGACCCAGTACTTC	CASSPFGLAGGPETQYF	TRBV5-1	TRBJ2-5	TRBD2	.
TGTGCCAGCAGTTTTGAGGGGGGAAACTACGAGCAGTACTTC	CASSFEGGNYEQYF	TRBV12-3/TRBV12-4	TRBJ2-7	.	many
TGTGCCAGCAGCTTAGCGAAAGGGGTACAGTACTTC	CASSLAKGVQYF	TRBV7-2	TRBJ2-5	.	.
TGTGCCAGCAGCTTACAGGGGAGGAATTCACCCCTCCACTTT	CASSLQGRNSPLHF	TRBV7-6	TRBJ1-6	.	.
TGTGCCAGCAGACCGGGACTAGCGGGGGCAAATACGCAGTATTTT	CASRPGLAGANTQYF	TRBV2	TRBJ2-3	TRBD2	.
TGCAGTGCTGCGCCGGTAGACGGATACAGCACAGATACGCAGTATTTT	CSAAPVDGYSTDTQYF	TRBV20-1	TRBJ2-3	.	few
TGTGCCAGCAGTCCAGGGACACGGAGGGATGAGACCCAGTTCTTC	CASSPGTRRDETQFF	TRBV6-2/TRBV6-3	TRBJ2-1	.	.
TGCAGTGCTAGACTAGGGAGCTCCTACAATGAGCAGTTCTTC	CSARLGSSYNEQFF	TRBV20-1	TRBJ2-1	.	.
TGTGCCATCCAGAGGGATACATTAGCCAAAAACATTCAGTACTTC	CAIQRDTLAKNIQYF	TRBV21-1	TRBJ2-4	.	once
TGTGCCAGCAGTTTACGGAGCGAGAGCTCCTACGAGCAGTACTTC	CASSLRSESSYEQYF	TRBV12-3/TRBV12-4	TRBJ2-7	.	few
TGTGCCACCAGCAGGATTACGGGGCTAGCCAAAAACATTCAGTACTTC	CATSRITGLAKNIQYF	TRBV15	TRBJ2-4	.	.
TGCAGCGGCCGTGCGGGAGGGCCGGGTGAGCAGTTCTTC	CSGRAGGPGEQFF	TRBV29-1	TRBJ2-1	TRBD2	few
TGTGCCAGCAGTTTAGGGCCGAGTTACTACAATGAGCAGTTCTTC	CASSLGPSYYNEQFF	TRBV7-3	TRBJ2-1	.	.
TGTGCCAGCAGCCCCCTGCAAGCGGATACGCAGTATTTT	CASSPLQADTQYF	TRBV7-2	TRBJ2-3	.	few
TGTGCCAGCAGAAGGGGACTAGCGGGAGGTGATACGCAGTATTTT	CASRRGLAGGDTQYF	TRBV7-2	TRBJ2-3	TRBD2	.
TGCAGCGTCGGGACAGGGGTTCCTTACGAGCAGTACTTC	CSVGTGVPYEQYF	TRBV29-1	TRBJ2-7	TRBD1	few
TGTGCCAGCAGCCCAAGTTCCTCGGAGACCCAGTACTTC	CASSPSSSETQYF	TRBV28	TRBJ2-5	.	few
TGTGCCAGCAGCCAAGAAATAGAGACCCAGTACTTC	CASSQEIETQYF	TRBV3-1	TRBJ2-5	.	few